This T cell receptor beta chain is from a study of CD8+ T cells in alopecia areata. Study-wide results and limits: The study found TCR sharing across patients less clear than in mice, possibly for HLA reasons. Scalp clonality dropped significantly under tofacitinib, as did expanded CD8+ top-100 clones.

Trimming removed 4 bases from V and 3 bases from J; junction bases left unmatched: 7. There are 15 residues in the CDR3. Germline V gives CDR1 SNHLY, CDR2 FYNNEI. Concerning this clone: Its antigen remains unidentified.

This sample's treatment: oral pan-JAK inhibitor, 5-10 mg twice daily. Peripheral blood and lesional scalp punch biopsies came from alopecia areata patients. cDNA prepared by RNA extraction and subsequent reverse transcription served as the template for sequencing. The data were produced by immunoSEQ multiplex PCR, yet TCRdb's version contains in-frame clones alone and is incomplete. This sample has hundreds of thousands of clones; roughly 60% occur once, and the top ten carry under 2%. The origin of this receptor is a human donor with alopecia areata. The source material was CD4+ T cells sorted from blood, sampled at week 24, from a patient treated with tofacitinib. The chain is built from TRBV2 and TRBJ2-5; TRBD1 matches 8 bases. The CDR3 is CASSVVRGPKETQYF. DNA for the CDR3: TGTGCCAGCAGTGTAGTCAGGGGGCCCAAAGAGACCCAGTACTTC.